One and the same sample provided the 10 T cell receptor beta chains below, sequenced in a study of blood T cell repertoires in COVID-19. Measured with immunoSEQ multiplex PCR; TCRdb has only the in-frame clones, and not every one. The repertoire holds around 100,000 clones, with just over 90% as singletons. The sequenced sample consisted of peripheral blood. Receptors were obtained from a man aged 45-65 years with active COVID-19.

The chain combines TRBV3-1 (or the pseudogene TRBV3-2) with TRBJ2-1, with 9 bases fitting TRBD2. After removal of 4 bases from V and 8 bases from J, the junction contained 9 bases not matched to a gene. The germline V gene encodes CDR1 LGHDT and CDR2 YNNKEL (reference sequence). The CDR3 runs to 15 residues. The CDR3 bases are TGTGCCAGCAGCCCTGGGGGACTAGCAGTGGATGAGCAGTTCTTC. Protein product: CASSPGGLAVDEQFF.

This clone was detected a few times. The CDR3 bases are TGCGCCAGCAGCTTGCAGGGGCTTACTGAAGCTTTCTTT. It is translated as CASSLQGLTEAFF. The V gene is TRBV5-1, the J gene TRBJ1-1, with a weak D call TRBD1 (6 bases). Trimming cost V 1 base and J 5 bases, with 9 bases left between them. The germline gives CDR1 SGHRS, CDR2 YFSETQ. This CDR3 contains 13 residues.

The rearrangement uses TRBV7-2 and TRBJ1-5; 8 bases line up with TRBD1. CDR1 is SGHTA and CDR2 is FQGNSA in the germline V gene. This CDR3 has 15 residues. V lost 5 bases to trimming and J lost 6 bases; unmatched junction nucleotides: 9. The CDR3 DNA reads TGTGCCAGCAGCCCCAGACAGGGGTCCGCTCAGCCCCAGCATTTT. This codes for CASSPRQGSAQPQHF.

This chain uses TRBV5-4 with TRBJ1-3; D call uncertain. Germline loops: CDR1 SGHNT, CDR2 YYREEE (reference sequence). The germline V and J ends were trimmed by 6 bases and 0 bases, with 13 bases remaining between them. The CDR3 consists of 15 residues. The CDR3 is CASTSGVGSGNTIYF. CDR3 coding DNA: TGTGCCAGCACCTCCGGGGTCGGCTCTGGAAACACCATATATTTT.

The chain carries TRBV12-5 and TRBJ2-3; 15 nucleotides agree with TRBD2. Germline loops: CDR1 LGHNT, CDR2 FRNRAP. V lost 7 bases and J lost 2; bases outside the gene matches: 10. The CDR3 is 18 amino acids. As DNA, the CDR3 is TGTGCTAGTGCCAGGGTGGGACTAGCGGGAGGCAACACAGATACGCAGTATTTT. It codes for CASARVGLAGGNTDTQYF.

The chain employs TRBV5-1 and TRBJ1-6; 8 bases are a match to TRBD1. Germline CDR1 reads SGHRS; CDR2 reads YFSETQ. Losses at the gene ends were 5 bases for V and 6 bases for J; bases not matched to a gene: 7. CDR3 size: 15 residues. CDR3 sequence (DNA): TGCGCCAGCAGGGACCGGGACAGGCCTAATTCACCCCTCCACTTT. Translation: CASRDRDRPNSPLHF.

The CDR3 here is CASSFMGLQGPLLGSYSTDTQYF. The CDR3 DNA reads as TGTGCCAGCAGTTTTATGGGGTTGCAGGGGCCCTTACTAGGGTCATATAGCACAGATACGCAGTATTTT. The genes are TRBV28 and TRBJ2-3; TRBD1 might be the D (6 bases). This CDR3 region has 23 residues. The germline gives CDR1 MDHEN, CDR2 SYDVKM. Trimming removed 3 bases at V and 0 bases at J, with 34 bases between. Full variable domain (missing parts from reference TRBV28 and TRBJ2-3): DVKVTQSSRYLVKRTGEKVFLECVQDMDHENMFWYRQDPGLGLRLIYFSYDVKMKEKGDIPEGYSVSREKKERFSLILESASTNQTSMYLCASSFMGLQGPLLGSYSTDTQYFGPGTRLTVL.

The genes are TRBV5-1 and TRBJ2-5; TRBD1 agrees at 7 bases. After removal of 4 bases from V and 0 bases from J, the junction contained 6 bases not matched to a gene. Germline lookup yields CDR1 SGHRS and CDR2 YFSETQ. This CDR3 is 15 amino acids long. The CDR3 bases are TGCGCCAGCAGCAGGCGAGGGGGCGACCAAGAGACCCAGTACTTC. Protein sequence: CASSRRGGDQETQYF.

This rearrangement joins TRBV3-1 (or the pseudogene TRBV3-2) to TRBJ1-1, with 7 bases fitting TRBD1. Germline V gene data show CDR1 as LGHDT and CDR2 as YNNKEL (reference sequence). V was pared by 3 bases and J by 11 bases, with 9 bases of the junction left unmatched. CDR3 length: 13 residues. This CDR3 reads CASSHERQGEAFF. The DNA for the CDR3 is TGTGCCAGCAGCCATGAACGACAGGGAGAGGCTTTCTTT.

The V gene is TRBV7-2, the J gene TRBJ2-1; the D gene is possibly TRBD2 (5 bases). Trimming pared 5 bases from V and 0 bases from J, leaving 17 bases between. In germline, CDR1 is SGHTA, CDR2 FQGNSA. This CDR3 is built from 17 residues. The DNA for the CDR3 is TGTGCCAGCAGCACCGTGACTAAACTTAGCTCCTACAATGAGCAGTTCTTC. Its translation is CASSTVTKLSSYNEQFF.